Listed here are 25 T cell receptor beta chains from one sample, sequenced in a study of shared clonotypes between healthy human individuals. The repertoire was sequenced with immunoSEQ multiplex PCR; TCRdb's copy has only in-frame clones and lacks some. The data contain about 2 million clones, approximately 94% of them seen just once; the ten biggest clones take up around 1%. Positively selected for CCR7, the CD45RO-negative cells used as naive CD8 cells excluded terminally differentiated effector memory CD45RA+ cells. Sequencing was carried out using naive CD8+ T cells sorted from blood. These receptors all come from a man between 18 and 35 years old in good health.

The V and J genes are TRBV10-3 and TRBJ2-2; 7 bases line up with TRBD2. V lost 3 bases and J lost 0; bases outside the gene matches: 10. This CDR3 has 18 amino acids. In germline, CDR1 is ENHRY, CDR2 SYGVKD. CDR3 region: CAISDPGVAGTNTGELFF. DNA for the CDR3: TGTGCCATCAGTGACCCCGGGGTAGCGGGTACGAACACCGGGGAGCTGTTTTTT.

The rearrangement joins TRBV7-8 to TRBJ2-1; 7 bases match TRBD1. The J segment lost 7 bases and the V segment lost 4 bases, leaving 4 bases of the junction unmatched. The germline V gene encodes CDR1 SGHVS and CDR2 FQNEAQ. This CDR3 has 13 amino acids. CDR3: CASSSGTANEQFF. CDR3 DNA sequence: TGTGCCAGCAGCTCTGGGACAGCAAATGAGCAGTTCTTC.

The chain uses TRBV5-1 and TRBJ1-1; D is possibly TRBD1 (5 bases). The CDR3 length is 16 residues. Trimming removed 0 bases at V and 3 bases at J, with 15 bases between. Germline V gene lookup returns CDR1 SGHRS and CDR2 YFSETQ. CDR3 coding DNA: TGCGCCAGCAGCTTGGGGGTTAGCGGGGCGGACACTGAAGCTTTCTTT. This translates into CASSLGVSGADTEAFF.

The chain joins TRBV19 to TRBJ1-1, with 8 bases fitting TRBD1. With V trimmed by 7 bases and J by 3 bases, 10 bases remained unmatched. The germline V gene encodes CDR1 LNHDA and CDR2 SQIVND (reference sequence). The CDR3 sequence is 15 residues long. This CDR3 is CASTPDREGDTEAFF. For the CDR3, the DNA is TGTGCCAGTACCCCGGACAGGGAGGGGGACACTGAAGCTTTCTTT.

The gene calls are TRBV20-1 and TRBJ2-2; no clear D gene. V was cut by 6 bases and J by 10 bases, with 12 bases left in between. This CDR3 has 11 amino acids. Germline-derived CDR1 and CDR2 are DFQATT and SNEGSKA (reference sequence). CDR3 sequence: CSALRVAELFF. CDR3 nucleotides: TGCAGTGCCCTTAGGGTGGCGGAGCTGTTTTTT.

The genes are TRBV6-1 and TRBJ2-5; D is unresolved. The CDR3 contains 13 residues. Trimming stripped 2 bases from V and 5 bases from J, with 9 bases between. The germline CDR1 and CDR2 sequences are MNHNS and SASEGT. The CDR3 is CASSEYFEETQYF. CDR3 coding DNA: TGTGCCAGCAGTGAATACTTCGAGGAGACCCAGTACTTC.

The chain combines TRBV4-1 with TRBJ2-1; maybe TRBD2 (5 bases). The germline gives CDR1 MGHRA, CDR2 YSYEKL. Trimming took 1 base from V and 0 from J, leaving 10 bases between them. The CDR3 runs 16 residues. This CDR3 is CASSQVGKSSYNEQFF. CDR3 bases: TGCGCCAGCAGCCAAGTCGGGAAGAGCTCCTACAATGAGCAGTTCTTC.

The V gene is TRBV7-2, the J gene TRBJ1-2; a weak D match, TRBD1 (5 bases). The ends were cut back, 2 bases at V and 7 bases at J, with 20 bases in the middle. This CDR3 region has 16 residues. Germline CDR1 reads SGHTA; CDR2 reads FQGNSA. In nucleotides, the CDR3 is TGTGCCAGCAGCTTACCACCTTGGGAGGGGTATTCTGGCTACACCTTC. Translated: CASSLPPWEGYSGYTF.

The CDR3: CASSFRTTSGRAGETQYF. Here the CDR3 DNA reads TGTGCCAGCAGCTTTCGTACGACTAGCGGGAGGGCCGGGGAGACCCAGTACTTC. The chain uses TRBV11-2 and TRBJ2-5, with 14 bases matching TRBD2. Germline CDR1 reads SGHAT; CDR2 reads FQNNGV. The CDR3 consists of 18 residues. Trimming took 3 bases from V and 5 from J; bases not matched to a gene: 11.

The chain has TRBV13 and TRBJ2-5, with 9 bases identical to TRBD1. The J segment lost 5 bases and the V segment lost 5 bases, leaving 6 bases of the junction unmatched. The CDR3 consists of 14 residues. The V gene's germline CDR1 is PRHDT and CDR2 FYEKMQ (reference sequence). In DNA, the CDR3 is TGTGCCAGCAGCAAGGGGACAGGGATGGAGACCCAGTACTTC. Translating gives CASSKGTGMETQYF.

The V call is TRBV5-6, the J call TRBJ2-2; 7 positions agree with TRBD1. Germline V gene lookup returns CDR1 SGHDT and CDR2 YYEEEE. V was pared by 4 bases and J by 2 bases, with 8 bases of the junction left unmatched. The CDR3 has 16 amino acids. The CDR3 reads CASSAGQVFNTGELFF. The CDR3 DNA reads TGTGCCAGCAGCGCTGGACAGGTTTTTAACACCGGGGAGCTGTTTTTT.

The rearrangement links TRBV11-3 to TRBJ2-2; 12 nucleotides match TRBD2. Germline V gives CDR1 SGHNT, CDR2 YENEEA. The CDR3 is 16 amino acids. Trimming removed 4 bases from V and 6 bases from J; junction bases left unmatched: 6. CDR3 nucleotide sequence: TGTGCCAGCAGCTCACGACTAGCGGGAGTGCCCGGGGAGCTGTTTTTT. Translation: CASSSRLAGVPGELFF.

A few counts support this clone. The chain employs TRBV27 and TRBJ1-6; possibly TRBD1 for D (5 bases). Germline assignment: CDR1 MNHEY and CDR2 SMNVEV (reference sequence). Between the trimmed V and J ends, which lost 2 bases and 7 bases, there was a span of 12 bases. The CDR3 length is 15 residues. The CDR3 loop reads CASSLISGQNSPLHF. The CDR3 DNA reads as TGTGCCAGCAGTTTAATCTCAGGGCAAAATTCACCCCTCCACTTT.

The chain carries TRBV10-2 and TRBJ2-7; either TRBD1 or TRBD2 may supply D (6 bases each). Per germline, CDR1 WSHSY and CDR2 SAAADI. Trimming pared 0 bases from V and 3 bases from J, leaving 18 bases between. The length of the CDR3 is 17 residues. The CDR3 spells CASSESGGSFSGYEQYF. DNA of the CDR3: TGCGCCAGCAGTGAGTCCGGGGGCAGTTTTTCGGGCTACGAGCAGTACTTC.

The V and J genes are TRBV7-3 and TRBJ2-1; 8 nucleotides agree with TRBD2. Trimming removed 4 bases from V and 9 bases from J; junction bases left unmatched: 11. This CDR3 has 15 amino acids. CDR1 is SGHTA and CDR2 is FQGTGA in the germline V gene. The CDR3 protein is CASSSGLGDGGEQFF. In DNA, the CDR3 is TGTGCCAGCAGCTCGGGACTAGGGGATGGGGGTGAGCAGTTCTTC.

The rearrangement links TRBV10-3 to TRBJ2-1, with D unclear. There are 12 residues in the CDR3. V was clipped by 6 bases and J by 6 bases, with 9 bases between them. Per germline, CDR1 ENHRY and CDR2 SYGVKD. The DNA for the CDR3 is TGTGCCATCAGCCCAGAATCCAATGAGCAGTTCTTC. Translation: CAISPESNEQFF.

The chain carries TRBV9 and TRBJ2-5; possibly TRBD2 for D (6 bases). The V gene's germline CDR1 is SGDLS and CDR2 YYNGEE. This CDR3 spans 15 amino acids. Trimming took off 4 bases at V and 2 bases at J, with 15 bases between the two ends. The CDR3 bases are TGTGCCAGCAGCCCTGGTTTGGGACTGCAAGAGACCCAGTACTTC. Encoded protein: CASSPGLGLQETQYF.

This chain uses TRBV27 with TRBJ1-5; the match to TRBD1 covers 7 bases. Germline CDR1 is MNHEY and CDR2 is SMNVEV (reference sequence). The CDR3 is 12 amino acids. Trimming cost V 5 bases and J 10 bases; bases outside gene matches: 5. The CDR3 sequence: CASSMTGQPQHF. The CDR3 DNA reads as TGTGCCAGCAGTATGACAGGGCAACCCCAGCATTTT.

The rearrangement links TRBV6-5 to TRBJ2-7; D perhaps matches TRBD2 (7 bases). The CDR3 loop spans 14 amino acids. V shed 2 bases and J shed 5 bases, with 13 bases lying between them. Looked up from germline, CDR1 is MNHEY and CDR2 is SVGAGI. The CDR3 DNA follows: TGTGCCAGCAGTTACGAGGGGGGGAGTCACGAGCAGTACTTC. It is translated as CASSYEGGSHEQYF.

Concerning this clone itself: Other nucleotide sequences from this sample produce the same CDR3. CDR3 sequence: CASSGGNTEAFF. The CDR3 nucleotides are TGCGCCAGCAGCGGGGGGAACACTGAAGCTTTCTTT. The chain is built from TRBV5-1 and TRBJ1-1; perhaps TRBD1 as D (5 bases). V shed 4 bases and J shed 1 base, with 5 bases lying between them. The CDR3 is made up of 12 amino acids. Germline CDR1 reads SGHRS; CDR2 reads YFSETQ.

This sequence joins TRBV2 and TRBJ2-3; a weak D match, TRBD2 (5 bases). Germline assignment: CDR1 SNHLY and CDR2 FYNNEI. V was trimmed by 7 bases and J by 0 bases, leaving 17 bases between them. The CDR3 has 16 amino acids. The CDR3 nucleotides read TGTGCCAGCATAAGGATCCGGGAACCTAGCACAGATACGCAGTATTTT. Translating gives CASIRIREPSTDTQYF. The full variable domain, completed using reference TRBV2 and TRBJ2-3, is EPEVTQTPSHQVTQMGQEVILRCVPISNHLYFYWYRQILGQKVEFLVSFYNNEISEKSEIFDDQFSVERPDGSNFTLKIRSTKLEDSAMYFCASIRIREPSTDTQYFGPGTRLTVL.

V gene TRBV4-1 combines with J gene TRBJ2-7, with D maybe TRBD2 (6 bases). V dropped 1 base and J dropped 0 bases, with 13 bases sitting between them. This CDR3 contains 16 residues. Per germline, CDR1 MGHRA and CDR2 YSYEKL. The CDR3: CASSQAGGASSYEQYF. The CDR3 nucleotides read TGCGCCAGCAGCCAAGCTGGCGGGGCCAGCTCCTACGAGCAGTACTTC.

The J gene is TRBJ2-7, the V gene TRBV21-1. TRBV21-1 is flagged as a pseudogene. The CDR3 contains 15 residues. CDR3 DNA: TGTGCCAGCAGCAAAGCGCTTTTTGAGGGGTACGAGCAGTACTTC. Encoded protein: CASSKALFEGYEQYF.

The J gene is TRBJ1-1, the V gene TRBV11-2; 10 bases line up with TRBD1. CDR1 and CDR2 from the germline V gene are SGHAT and FQNNGV. The CDR3 length is 16 residues. V was pared by 2 bases and J by 5 bases, with 8 bases of the junction left unmatched. CDR3 DNA sequence: TGTGCCAGCAGCTTATGGGACAGGGGTAAGGGGACTGAAGCTTTCTTT. Its protein is CASSLWDRGKGTEAFF. The variable domain in full, completed from reference TRBV11-2 and TRBJ1-1, reads EAGVAQSPRYKIIEKRQSVAFWCNPISGHATLYWYQQILGQGPKLLIQFQNNGVVDDSQLPKDRFSAERLKGVDSTLKIQPAKLEDSAVYLCASSLWDRGKGTEAFFGQGTRLTVV.

Only one count was recorded for this clone. The V call is TRBV10-3, the J call TRBJ2-5; D is possibly TRBD1 (6 bases). The CDR3 extends over 14 amino acids. Germline CDR1 reads ENHRY; CDR2 reads SYGVKD. Deletions cut 4 bases from V and 1 base from J, with 10 bases between. In DNA form, the CDR3 reads TGTGCCATCAGTGGACAGGATCTCCAAGAGACCCAGTACTTC. This encodes CAISGQDLQETQYF.